The entry below describes one T cell receptor (beta chain). Its antigen is undetermined. CDR3 size: 16 residues. V shed 3 bases and J 7 bases; nucleotides not matched to a gene: 5. CDR1 and CDR2 (germline): SGHTA, FQGNSA. This specimen belongs to a study of early T cells in non-severe SARS-CoV-2 infection. Study-level information: Bulk RNA taken from unsorted whole blood was sequenced, leaving chains unpaired. Study-level results: VDJdb matches were skewed toward anti-spike CD8 T cell responses.

Attachment of unique molecular identifiers was made to individual cDNA molecules. TCRdb reprocessed the 5' RACE reads via MiXCR and lists one record per CDR3 protein. Altogether 87,000 or so distinct CDR3 sequences are present, around 15% being singletons, with the ten largest covering roughly 6.5%. This sequence was found in an adult who was a healthcare worker with PCR-confirmed SARS-CoV-2 infection or an uninfected control (not recorded which). This chain uses TRBV7-2 with TRBJ2-1; TRBD2 aligns across 14 bases. The specimen sequenced was whole blood. The CDR3 is CASSLAGLAGENEQFF. For the CDR3, the DNA is TGTGCCAGCAGCTTGGCGGGACTAGCGGGGGAAAATGAGCAGTTCTTC.